This T cell receptor beta chain was recorded in a study of T cell responses to AZD1222 COVID-19 vaccine. Findings and caveats of the study: Only a handful of AZD1222 recipients tested seropositive at baseline. Possibly, clonal diversity was underestimated; donors were largely white British and included more females.

Method: immunoSEQ multiplex PCR; TCRdb's copy keeps in-frame clones and lacks some. The sample holds some 120,000 clones, 80% to 90% seen once. This CDR3 has 15 amino acids. CDR1 and CDR2 (germline): MGHRA, YSYEKL. Trimming cost V 3 bases and J 4 bases; bases outside gene matches: 5. This clone was detected only once. Its specificity is not known. The rearrangement joins TRBV4-1 to TRBJ1-5; 8 positions match TRBD1. The TCR was taken from an adult in good health. The sequenced sample was peripheral blood, obtained on day 0 of MenACWY control vaccination. The CDR3 DNA follows: TGCGCCAGCAGCCACTCGGGACAGGAGAATCAGCCCCAGCATTTT. This gives the protein CASSHSGQENQPQHF.